A selection of T cell receptor beta chains follows, all from one sample in a study of siplizumab effects on memory and regulatory T cells. The method was immunoSEQ multiplex PCR; TCRdb's version includes in-frame clones alone and lacks a portion of them. This table holds tens of thousands of clones, around 93% found once. Material: CD8+ T cells sorted from blood. Receptor source: a human donor in good health. CDR3s include the opening cysteine and the closing phenylalanine or tryptophan. The order of the fields is V gene, J gene, D gene, CDR3 DNA, CDR3 protein. The D gene is left open where the match is weak.

>TRBV6-5|TRBJ1-4|-
TGTGCCAGCAGTTCCGGGACGAGGGAAAAACTGTTTTTT
CASSSGTREKLFF
>TRBV13|TRBJ2-7|-
TGTGCCAGCAGCGGTGTATTCGGTTGGGCCTACGAGCAGTACTTC
CASSGVFGWAYEQYF
>TRBV27|TRBJ2-1|TRBD2
TGTGCCAGCACCAGCGGGGGCCCGGCCTACAATGAGCAGTTCTTC
CASTSGGPAYNEQFF
>TRBV11-2|TRBJ2-7|TRBD2
TGTGCCAGCAGCTCCCCGGCTAGCGGGGGCTACGAGCAGTACTTC
CASSSPASGGYEQYF
>TRBV27|TRBJ2-1|-
TGTGCCAGCAGCCCCAATCCTCTGAGCAATGAGCAGTTCTTC
CASSPNPLSNEQFF
>TRBV29-1|TRBJ2-1|TRBD1
TGCAGCGTTGACGGGGACAGTGGGGCTTACAATGAGCAGTTCTTC
CSVDGDSGAYNEQFF
>TRBV18|TRBJ1-1|-
TGTGCCAGCTCACTAGAAGGGGTCTCTATGAACACTGAAGCTTTCTTT
CASSLEGVSMNTEAFF
>TRBV27|TRBJ1-3|TRBD1
TGTGCCAGCAGTCCGACAGGGGTTGGAAACACCATATATTTT
CASSPTGVGNTIYF
>TRBV29-1|TRBJ2-7|-
TGCAGCGTTGGCCCCTCCGGGCTCCACGAGCAGTACTTC
CSVGPSGLHEQYF
>TRBV27|TRBJ2-1|TRBD2
TGTGCCAGCAGTTTAGCGGGGGGCCTCAATGAGCAGTTCTTC
CASSLAGGLNEQFF
>TRBV7-9|TRBJ2-3|TRBD1
TGTGCCAGCAGCAGCGGGACAGGGTGGAAAGATACGCAGTATTTT
CASSSGTGWKDTQYF